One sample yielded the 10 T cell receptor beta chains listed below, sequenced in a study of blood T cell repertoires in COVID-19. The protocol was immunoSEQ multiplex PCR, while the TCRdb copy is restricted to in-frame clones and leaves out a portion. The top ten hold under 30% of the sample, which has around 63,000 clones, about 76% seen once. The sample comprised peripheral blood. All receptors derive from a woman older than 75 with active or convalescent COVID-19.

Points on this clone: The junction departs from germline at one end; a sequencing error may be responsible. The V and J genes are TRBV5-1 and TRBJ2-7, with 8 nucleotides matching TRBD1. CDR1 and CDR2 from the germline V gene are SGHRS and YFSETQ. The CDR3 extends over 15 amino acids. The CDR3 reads CASSLAQGASFEQYF. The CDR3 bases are TGCGCCAGCAGCTTGGCGCAGGGGGCTTCCTTCGAGCAGTACTTC. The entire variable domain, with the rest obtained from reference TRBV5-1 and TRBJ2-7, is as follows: KAGVTQTPRYLIKTRGQQVTLSCSPISGHRSVSWYQQTPGQGLQFLFEYFSETQRNKGNFPGRFSGRQFSNSRSEMNVSTLELGDSALYLCASSLAQGASFEQYFGPGTRLTVT.

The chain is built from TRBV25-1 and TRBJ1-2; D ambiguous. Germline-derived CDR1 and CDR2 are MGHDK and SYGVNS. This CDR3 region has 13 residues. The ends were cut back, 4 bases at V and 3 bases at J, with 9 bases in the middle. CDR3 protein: CASSVAEDYGYTF. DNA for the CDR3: TGTGCCAGCAGTGTGGCGGAGGACTATGGCTACACCTTC.

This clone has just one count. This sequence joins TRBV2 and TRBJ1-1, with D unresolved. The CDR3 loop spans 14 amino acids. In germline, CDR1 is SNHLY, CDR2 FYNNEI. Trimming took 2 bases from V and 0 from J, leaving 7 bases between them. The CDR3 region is CASSEHSLNTEAFF. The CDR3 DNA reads TGTGCCAGCAGTGAACACAGCTTGAACACTGAAGCTTTCTTT.

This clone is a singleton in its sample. The CDR3, as DNA: TGTGCCAGCAGCCCATTCCAGGGGTCCTATGGCTACACCTTC. It encodes CASSPFQGSYGYTF. The V call is TRBV14, the J call TRBJ1-2; weak D call: TRBD1 (6 bases). Trimming left V 4 bases short and J 4 bases short, with 13 bases between. Germline-derived CDR1 and CDR2 are SGHDN and FVKESK. The CDR3 runs 14 residues.

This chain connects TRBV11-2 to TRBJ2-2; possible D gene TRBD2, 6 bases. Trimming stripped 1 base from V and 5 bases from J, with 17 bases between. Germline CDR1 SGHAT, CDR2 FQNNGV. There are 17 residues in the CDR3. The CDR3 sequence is CASSLGGDSPRTGELFF. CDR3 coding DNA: TGTGCCAGCAGCTTAGGGGGGGACTCCCCGAGAACCGGGGAGCTGTTTTTT. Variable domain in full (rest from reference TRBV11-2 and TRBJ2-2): EAGVAQSPRYKIIEKRQSVAFWCNPISGHATLYWYQQILGQGPKLLIQFQNNGVVDDSQLPKDRFSAERLKGVDSTLKIQPAKLEDSAVYLCASSLGGDSPRTGELFFGEGSRLTVL.

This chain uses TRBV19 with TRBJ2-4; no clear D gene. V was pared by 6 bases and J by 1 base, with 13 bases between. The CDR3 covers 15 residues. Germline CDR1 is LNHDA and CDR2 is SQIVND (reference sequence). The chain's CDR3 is CASRSASWAKNIQYF. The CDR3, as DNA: TGTGCCAGTAGGTCGGCTAGTTGGGCCAAAAACATTCAGTACTTC.

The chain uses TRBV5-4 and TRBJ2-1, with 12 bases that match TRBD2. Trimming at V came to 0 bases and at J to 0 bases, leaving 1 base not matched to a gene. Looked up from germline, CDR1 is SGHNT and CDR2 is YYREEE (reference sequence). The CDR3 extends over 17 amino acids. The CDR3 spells CASSLASGGASYNEQFF. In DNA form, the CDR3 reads TGTGCCAGCAGCTTGGCTAGCGGGGGGGCCTCCTACAATGAGCAGTTCTTC.

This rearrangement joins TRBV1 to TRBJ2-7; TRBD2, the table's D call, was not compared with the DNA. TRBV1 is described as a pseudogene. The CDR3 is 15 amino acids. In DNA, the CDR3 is TGCACCAGCAGCCCGGGACTAGCGGGTTCCTACGAGCAGTACTTC. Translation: CTSSPGLAGSYEQYF.

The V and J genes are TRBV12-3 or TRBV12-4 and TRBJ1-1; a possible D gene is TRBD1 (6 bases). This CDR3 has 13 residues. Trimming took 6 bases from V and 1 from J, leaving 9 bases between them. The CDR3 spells CASSRQENTEAFF. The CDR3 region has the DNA TGTGCCAGCAGCAGACAGGAGAACACTGAAGCTTTCTTT.

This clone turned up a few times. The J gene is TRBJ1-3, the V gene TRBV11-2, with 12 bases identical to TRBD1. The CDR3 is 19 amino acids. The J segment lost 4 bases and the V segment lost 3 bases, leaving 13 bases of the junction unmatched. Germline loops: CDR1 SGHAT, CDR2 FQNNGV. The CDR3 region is CASSFGRDRGQDPGNTIYF. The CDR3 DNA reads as TGTGCCAGCAGCTTCGGCCGGGACAGGGGGCAAGACCCCGGAAACACCATATATTTT.